One and the same sample provided the 2 T cell receptor beta chains below, sequenced in a study of cytomegalovirus exposure and HLA in healthy donors. Primers: 60 Vbeta forward and 13 Jbeta reverse. Assay used: immunoSEQ multiplex PCR; TCRdb lists only in-frame clones, some missing. The data contain tens of thousands of clones, around 80% of them singletons. Sequenced: PBMCs. Source of these receptors: a man between 35 and 55 years old in good health and CMV-seronegative.

This sequence joins TRBV5-5 and TRBJ2-7; 7 positions agree with TRBD2. The germline V gene has CDR1 SGHKS and CDR2 YYEKEE (reference sequence). The CDR3 length is 15 residues. The V segment lost 0 bases and the J segment 2 bases; nucleotides outside the gene matches: 5. The CDR3 DNA reads TGTGCCAGCAGCTTGGTCCGCGCGGGAGCCTACGAGCAGTACTTC. It yields the protein CASSLVRAGAYEQYF.

This chain joins TRBV6-5 and TRBJ1-5; no clear D. Germline CDR1 reads MNHEY; CDR2 reads SVGAGI. This CDR3 is 14 amino acids long. V lost 7 bases, J lost 0 bases, and 10 bases lay in between. For the CDR3, the DNA is TGTGCCAGCATAGTTGATTATAGCAATCAGCCCCAGCATTTT. Translated: CASIVDYSNQPQHF.